This T cell receptor (beta chain) was observed in a study of CD8 T cells in Susac syndrome (dated by TCRdb to the late 2010s). Broadly, across the study: Whether CD8+ T cell activation and differentiation in Susac syndrome was antigen driven was tested using repertoire sequencing. Clonality of the CD8+ T cell repertoire was compared between about a dozen healthy donors, about 14 Susac syndrome patients and fewer than 16 multiple sclerosis patients. The paper as a whole reports these results and caveats: The number of individuals in the TCR sequencing and HLA analysis was recognized as being relatively small.

Peripheral blood CD8+ and CD4+ T cells from healthy donors, Susac syndrome patients and multiple sclerosis patients were profiled using high-throughput TCR beta sequencing. Treatment-naive patients with stable or active relapsing-remitting disease fulfilling revised McDonald criteria were used as multiple sclerosis controls. Bulk CD8+ and CD4+ T cells were purified magnetically by negative isolation, whereas CD8+ TEMRA cells were enriched by FACS. Blood was drawn into EDTA tubes, processed within 24 hours, and PBMCs were isolated by density gradient centrifugation. PBMCs intended for TCR sequencing were cryopreserved in liquid nitrogen and thawed later in a water bath at 37 degrees C. A purity of at least 90% was achieved for sorted or isolated CD4+, CD8+ and CD8+ TEMRA cells. The CDR3 has 15 amino acids, counting the end cysteine and phenylalanine. Just the 45-base CDR3 DNA is kept, in frame starting at base 1. Based on the germline V gene (reference sequence), the CDR1 and CDR2 sequences are SEHNR and FQNEAQ. V and J are trimmed by 4 bases and 5 bases, and the gene matches miss 3 bases of the junction.

Points on this clonotype: Its antigen is unknown. Within one base of it there is no much larger clone, and no base qualities were kept.

RNA was extracted using the RNeasy kit, and roughly 0.5 to 1 microgram was reverse transcribed with random hexamers. TCR beta CDR3 regions were amplified with the immunoSEQ multiplex PCR assay covering 54 Vbeta and 13 Jbeta segments. Bias from PCR amplification was corrected by using a synthetic template baseline for primer optimization and for computational correction. As for how the authors treated the data: Reads were assigned to V, D and J genes according to IMGT and analyzed in immunoSEQ Analyzer, with only productive sequences retained. Clonality was calculated as one minus the Shannon entropy normalized by log2 of the number of productive unique sequences. For each patient and control, public and private clones were evaluated among the 100 most prevalent clones. Clones were defined as Susac-specific if absent from the healthy and MS cohorts, from roughly 1,100 published viral clones and from other ImmuneACCESS disease sequences. TCRdb's own reprocessing of the public reads used fastp at Q25 and MiXCR and kept productive beta chains. Here each entry gathers all rows of one CDR3 protein and keeps the most common genes and DNA. TCRdb, not the original authors, processed these V and J calls. Within this sample are some 300,000 distinct CDR3 sequences, with approximately 81% of them counted one time only. Clones ranked in the top ten supply 0.095% to 0.14% of the sample.

The chain joins TRBV7-9 to TRBJ1-6, with 9 bases aligning to TRBD1. The sequence came from a human donor with multiple sclerosis. The sample taken for sequencing was CD8+ T cells from PBMCs. The CDR3 here reads CASSSRTGDNSPLHF. The DNA sequence is TGTGCCAGCAGCTCACGGACAGGGGATAATTCACCCCTCCACTTT.